A single T cell receptor beta chain is shown here with its context. No antigen is known for it. After extraction with the RNeasy kit, about 0.45 to 1 ug of the RNA was reverse transcribed using random hexamers. Amplification of TCR beta CDR3 spanned 54 Vbeta and 13 Jbeta via immunoSEQ multiplex PCR. TCRdb re-derived calls from the immunoSEQ multiplex PCR reads in MiXCR, one entry per CDR3 protein. The table shows some 200,000 distinct CDR3 sequences, with over 75% occurring only once. This CDR3 contains 13 residues. CDR1 SGHNT and CDR2 YYREEE come from the germline V gene (reference sequence). V was trimmed by 0 bases and J by 3 bases, leaving 7 bases between them. The sample belongs to a study of CD8 T cells in Susac syndrome. Study-level information: The Susac syndrome patients were therapy-naive, on corticosteroids, or on intravenous immunoglobulin alone at blood draw.

TCR beta from blood CD8+ and CD4+ T cells was sequenced. General study results and limits: The study conceded that its TCR sequencing and HLA analysis involved relatively few individuals.

Specimen: CD4+ T cells from PBMCs. The chain has TRBV5-4 and TRBJ2-7; D is uncertain. The origin of this receptor is a human donor with Susac syndrome. The CDR3 DNA is TGTGCCAGCAGCTTGGCCGGTAACTACGAGCAGTACTTC. Translating it yields CASSLAGNYEQYF.